The 27 T cell receptor beta chains below all came from one sample that was sequenced in a study of T cells in Graves' hyperthyroidism and ophthalmopathy. TCR beta CDR3 sequences were amplified from RNA transcripts. A set of HTBI primers served as the primers for a first-round RT-PCR of the TCR CDR3. TCRdb re-analysed the multiplex PCR reads in MiXCR, keeping a single row per CDR3 protein. Of over 400,000 distinct CDR3 sequences in the sample, 14% to 15% were seen once. Specimen: blood. The source of these receptors is a man aged 18 to 30 with Graves' ophthalmopathy.

This clonotype has a handful of counts. The rearrangement links TRBV20-1 to TRBJ1-5, with TRBD1 matching 9 bases. The trim removed 5 bases at V and 5 bases at J, leaving 7 bases unmatched. The germline V gene has CDR1 DFQATT and CDR2 SNEGSKA (reference sequence). This CDR3 spans 14 amino acids. CDR3 in DNA: TGCAGTGCTCGGACAGGGGAAGAACATCAGCCCCAGCATTTT. Amino acid sequence: CSARTGEEHQPQHF.

This clonotype was observed many times. The chain couples TRBV7-2 to TRBJ2-1, with TRBD2 as a possible D gene (6 bases). V lost 3 bases and J 10 bases, leaving 16 bases between the germline ends. Germline V CDR1 and CDR2: SGHTA, FQGNSA. The CDR3 totals 14 residues. The CDR3 loop reads CASSFKTSLGEQFF. In DNA, the CDR3 is TGTGCCAGCAGCTTTAAGACTAGTCTAGGGGAGCAGTTCTTC.

This clonotype was recorded many times. The chain links TRBV5-1 to TRBJ2-7; the match to TRBD2 covers 9 bases. V trimming: 0 bases; J trimming: 3 bases; junction bases outside the gene matches: 4. The CDR3 spans 15 residues. The V gene's germline CDR1 is SGHRS and CDR2 YFSETQ. The CDR3 bases are TGCGCCAGCAGCTTGGCGGGACTAGCTTACTACGAGCAGTACTTC. Amino acid sequence: CASSLAGLAYYEQYF.

The sample holds many counts of this clonotype. The rearrangement links TRBV11-2 to TRBJ1-1, with D possibly being TRBD1 (6 bases). From germline, CDR1 is SGHAT and CDR2 FQNNGV. Trimming removed 1 base at V and 2 bases at J, with 17 bases between. This CDR3 region has 17 residues. The CDR3 here is CASSLALQGAANTEAFF. Written as DNA, the CDR3 is TGTGCCAGCAGCTTAGCTTTACAGGGAGCCGCTAACACTGAAGCTTTCTTT. Filled out from reference TRBV11-2 and TRBJ1-1, the complete variable domain reads EAGVAQSPRYKIIEKRQSVAFWCNPISGHATLYWYQQILGQGPKLLIQFQNNGVVDDSQLPKDRFSAERLKGVDSTLKIQPAKLEDSAVYLCASSLALQGAANTEAFFGQGTRLTVV.

This clonotype was seen ten or more times. The V gene is TRBV7-9, the J gene TRBJ1-2, with D maybe TRBD1 (5 bases). The V end lost 2 bases, the J end lost 3 bases, and 13 bases lay between the germline ends. The CDR3 contains 15 residues. Germline CDR1 and CDR2: SEHNR and FQNEAQ (reference sequence). CDR3: CASSLLDTLYYGYTF. The CDR3 nucleotides are TGTGCCAGCAGCTTACTGGACACCCTTTACTATGGCTACACCTTC.

The table lists this clonotype with many counts. The rearrangement links TRBV7-2 to TRBJ2-6; unclear D gene. The V end lost 4 bases, the J end lost 0 bases, and 4 bases lay between the germline ends. Germline values: CDR1 SGHTA, CDR2 FQGNSA. This CDR3 contains 14 residues. The CDR3 protein is CASSSYSGANVLTF. The CDR3 DNA sequence: TGTGCCAGCAGCTCCTACTCTGGGGCCAACGTCCTGACTTTC.

This clonotype showed up many times. The chain uses TRBV11-2 and TRBJ1-2, with 7 bases fitting TRBD1. Per the germline V gene, CDR1 is SGHAT and CDR2 is FQNNGV. The ends lost 5 bases at V and 3 bases at J; junction bases unmatched: 12. The CDR3 is 16 residues long. The DNA for the CDR3 is TGTGCCAGCAGCCCGGATAGACAGGGTCGAGACTATGGCTACACCTTC. This translates into CASSPDRQGRDYGYTF.

This clonotype occurred many times. The chain combines TRBV24-1 with TRBJ2-1; the match to TRBD1 covers 9 bases. CDR1 is KGHDR, CDR2 SFDVKD, per germline. The CDR3 sequence is 15 residues long. The J segment lost 3 bases and the V segment lost 5 bases, leaving 4 bases of the junction unmatched. As DNA, the CDR3 is TGTGCCACCAGTGTCGGACAGGGGTACTACAATGAGCAGTTCTTC. Amino acid sequence: CATSVGQGYYNEQFF.

In this sample, this clonotype turned up many times. The chain combines TRBV6-6 with TRBJ2-6; tentative D call: TRBD1 (7 bases). This CDR3 contains 14 residues. Germline V gives CDR1 MNHNY, CDR2 SVGAGI (reference sequence). Trimming left V 2 bases short and J 14 bases short, with 16 bases between. CDR3 nucleotides: TGTGCCAGCAGTTACCGGAGGGACAGAATCTTCCTGACTTTC. It encodes CASSYRRDRIFLTF.

This chain links TRBV7-6 with TRBJ2-1, with D possibly being TRBD1 (5 bases). V dropped 5 bases and J dropped 4 bases, with 21 bases sitting between them. The CDR3 is 17 residues long. From germline, CDR1 is SGHVS and CDR2 FNYEAQ. The CDR3 region is CASSPLGEALSYNEQFF. CDR3 coding DNA: TGTGCCAGCAGCCCTCTAGGGGAAGCCCTCTCATACAATGAGCAGTTCTTC.

This clonotype was seen a handful of times. The chain employs TRBV20-1 and TRBJ2-6; no clear D. Germline CDR1 DFQATT, CDR2 SNEGSKA (reference sequence). V was clipped by 5 bases and J by 4 bases, with 6 bases between them. The CDR3 loop spans 12 amino acids. CDR3 protein: CSAPEGANVLTF. The CDR3 DNA follows: TGCAGTGCTCCCGAAGGGGCCAACGTCCTGACTTTC.

This clonotype was seen many times. This sequence joins TRBV28 and TRBJ2-7, with TRBD2 matching over 7 bases. Losses at the gene ends were 6 bases for V and 6 bases for J; bases not matched to a gene: 14. CDR1 MDHEN and CDR2 SYDVKM come from the germline V gene. The CDR3 is 15 amino acids. CDR3 sequence: CASSFRRLAHLEQYF. The CDR3 DNA follows: TGTGCCAGCAGCTTCCGAAGACTAGCACATCTCGAGCAGTACTTC.

This clonotype was detected ten times or more. The gene calls are TRBV6-1 and TRBJ1-5; D gene uncertain. Germline V gives CDR1 MNHNS, CDR2 SASEGT. Trimming cost V 3 bases and J 1 base, with 4 bases left between them. The CDR3 consists of 13 residues. For the CDR3, the DNA is TGTGCCAGCAGTGAGAGGAGCAATCAGCCCCAGCATTTT. Translation: CASSERSNQPQHF.

The rearrangement joins TRBV24-1 to TRBJ2-1; no firm D call. CDR1 is KGHDR and CDR2 is SFDVKD in the germline V gene. V was pared by 5 bases and J by 7 bases, with 11 bases between. CDR3 size: 13 residues. The CDR3 loop reads CATSGVDGNEQFF. The CDR3 nucleotides read TGTGCCACCAGTGGGGTGGATGGGAATGAGCAGTTCTTC.

This clonotype was picked up many times. The CDR3 sequence: CASIEQGSSYEQYF. The CDR3 DNA follows: TGTGCCAGCATAGAACAGGGGAGCTCCTACGAGCAGTACTTC. This chain joins TRBV2 and TRBJ2-7; the match to TRBD1 covers 7 bases. Germline V lookup: CDR1 SNHLY, CDR2 FYNNEI. This CDR3 comprises 14 residues. The ends lost 7 bases at V and 0 bases at J; junction bases unmatched: 6. Together with reference TRBV2 and TRBJ2-7, the CDR3 gives the full variable domain: EPEVTQTPSHQVTQMGQEVILRCVPISNHLYFYWYRQILGQKVEFLVSFYNNEISEKSEIFDDQFSVERPDGSNFTLKIRSTKLEDSAMYFCASIEQGSSYEQYFGPGTRLTVT.

Details on this clonotype: Likely a read error: the CDR3 ends without its conserved phenylalanine or tryptophan. The chain couples TRBV15 to TRBJ1-5, with 12 bases aligning to TRBD1. Germline lookup yields CDR1 LNHNV and CDR2 YYDKDF (reference sequence). The CDR3 sequence is 16 residues long. With 0 bases clipped from V and 13 bases from J, the junction kept 10 bases outside the gene matches. The DNA of the CDR3 is TGTGCCACCAGCAGAGAGCTCAGGGACAGGGGGCGGCCTCAGCATATT. It yields the protein CATSRELRDRGRPQHI.

In this sample, this clonotype turned up a few times. The chain has TRBV6-4 and TRBJ2-7; D unclear. The CDR3 covers 13 residues. The germline CDR1 and CDR2 sequences are MRHNA and SNTAGT. The V and J ends lost 8 bases and 1 base respectively, with 12 bases between them. In nucleotides, the CDR3 is TGTGCCAGCCGGAGCGACAATTCCTACGAGCAGTACTTC. It codes for CASRSDNSYEQYF.

Notes on this clonotype: The germline gene is not matched at one end of the junction; a read error may be the cause. The V call is TRBV2, the J call TRBJ1-2; D ambiguous. There are 15 residues in the CDR3. The germline CDR1 and CDR2 sequences are SNHLY and FYNNEI. Here the CDR3 reads CASSEYTLGLYGCTF. The CDR3, as DNA: TGTGCCAGCAGTGAATACACTCTAGGACTCTATGGCTGCACCTTC.

This clonotype occurred many times. The rearrangement joins TRBV24-1 to TRBJ2-1, with 9 nucleotides matching TRBD2. The CDR3 sequence is 17 residues long. CDR1 is KGHDR, CDR2 SFDVKD, per germline. J gave up 7 bases and V 4 bases, and 13 bases lay outside the gene matches. The chain's CDR3 is CATSDPLSGGGANEQFF. CDR3 sequence (DNA): TGTGCCACCAGTGACCCCCTGAGCGGCGGGGGGGCGAATGAGCAGTTCTTC.

This clonotype was picked up many times. The V and J genes are TRBV20-1 and TRBJ2-3; the D is unclear. The germline CDR1 and CDR2 sequences are DFQATT and SNEGSKA (reference sequence). The CDR3 is made up of 12 amino acids. V lost 0 bases, J lost 6 bases, and 7 bases lay in between. The CDR3 sequence is CSAREKLDTQYF. CDR3 DNA: TGCAGTGCTAGAGAAAAGTTGGATACGCAGTATTTT.

In its sample, this clonotype was seen many times. J is TRBJ2-2 and V is TRBV6-1; D perhaps matches TRBD1 (7 bases). Trimming stripped 6 bases from V and 3 bases from J, with 11 bases between. CDR1 is MNHNS, CDR2 SASEGT, per germline. The CDR3 has 14 residues. In DNA, the CDR3 is TGTGCCAGCAGGGGGGGACAGTACACCGGGGAGCTGTTTTTT. Translation gives CASRGGQYTGELFF.

This clonotype was counted only a few times. The chain has TRBV7-9 and TRBJ2-5, with D perhaps given as TRBD1 or TRBD2 (6 bases each). Between the trimmed V and J ends, which lost 0 bases and 4 bases, there was a span of 9 bases. This CDR3 is 14 amino acids long. CDR1 and CDR2 (germline): SEHNR, FQNEAQ (reference sequence). The CDR3 protein is CASSLAEGGETQYF. DNA of the CDR3: TGTGCCAGCAGCTTAGCGGAGGGGGGAGAGACCCAGTACTTC. Supplemented by reference TRBV7-9 and TRBJ2-5, the full variable domain reads DTGVSQNPRHKITKRGQNVTFRCDPISEHNRLYWYRQTLGQGPEFLTYFQNEAQLEKSRLLSDRFSAERPKGSFSTLEIQRTEQGDSAMYLCASSLAEGGETQYFGPGTRLLVL.

This clonotype was observed many times. CDR3 in amino acids: CAISPTGKGNTGELFF. The CDR3 DNA sequence: TGTGCCATCAGTCCAACAGGGAAAGGGAACACCGGGGAGCTGTTTTTT. The gene calls are TRBV10-3 and TRBJ2-2; maybe TRBD1 (6 bases). CDR3 length: 16 amino acids. The germline gives CDR1 ENHRY, CDR2 SYGVKD. V lost 5 bases, J lost 1 base, and 14 bases lay in between.

This clonotype was counted a few times. The chain couples TRBV19 to TRBJ1-2; a possible D gene is TRBD1 (6 bases). V was trimmed by 3 bases and J by 4 bases, leaving 12 bases between them. The CDR3 is 14 residues long. Germline V gene data show CDR1 as LNHDA and CDR2 as SQIVND (reference sequence). CDR3 protein: CASSMETGSYGYTF. The CDR3 coding sequence is TGTGCCAGTAGTATGGAGACAGGAAGCTATGGCTACACCTTC.

This clonotype was observed at least ten times. The chain combines TRBV10-3 with TRBJ1-1; D ambiguous. Trimming took off 5 bases at V and 6 bases at J, with 16 bases between the two ends. The CDR3 covers 14 residues. Germline V gene data show CDR1 as ENHRY and CDR2 as SYGVKD. The CDR3, as DNA: TGTGCCATCAGTCCTTCCATGGACGGGTCTGAAGCTTTCTTT. Encoded protein: CAISPSMDGSEAFF.

This clonotype was seen a handful of times. The V and J genes are TRBV12-3 or TRBV12-4 and TRBJ2-5; 15 bases are a match to TRBD2. The CDR3 extends over 15 amino acids. The V and J ends lost 3 bases and 13 bases, in that order; junction bases with no gene match: 9. The CDR3 coding sequence is TGTGCCAGCAGTTTGTCCGGGACTAGCGGGGGGTCCCCGTACTTC. Translation gives CASSLSGTSGGSPYF.

This clonotype was observed many times. This chain links TRBV18 with TRBJ2-7, with D tentatively TRBD2 (5 bases). Germline CDR1 and CDR2: KGHSH and LQKENI. With 6 bases removed from V and 4 bases from J, the gap between germline ends came to 16 bases. The CDR3 loop spans 14 amino acids. The DNA for the CDR3 is TGTGCCAGCTCCGGCCCACGGGATCGGTACGAGCAGTACTTC. Its protein is CASSGPRDRYEQYF.